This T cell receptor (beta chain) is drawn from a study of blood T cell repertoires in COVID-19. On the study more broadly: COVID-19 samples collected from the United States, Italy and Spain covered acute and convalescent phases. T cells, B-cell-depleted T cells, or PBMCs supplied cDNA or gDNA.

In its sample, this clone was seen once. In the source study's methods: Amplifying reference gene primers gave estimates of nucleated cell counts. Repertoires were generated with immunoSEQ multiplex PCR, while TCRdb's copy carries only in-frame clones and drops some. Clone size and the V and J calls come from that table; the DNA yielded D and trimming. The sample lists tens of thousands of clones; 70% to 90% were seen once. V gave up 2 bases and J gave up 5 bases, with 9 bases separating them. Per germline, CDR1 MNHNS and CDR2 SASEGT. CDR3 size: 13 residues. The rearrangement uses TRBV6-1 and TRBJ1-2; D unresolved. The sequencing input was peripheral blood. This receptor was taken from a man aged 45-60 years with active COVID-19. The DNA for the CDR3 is TGTGCCAGCAGTGAATTTAGCCCTTATGGCTACACCTTC. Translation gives CASSEFSPYGYTF.